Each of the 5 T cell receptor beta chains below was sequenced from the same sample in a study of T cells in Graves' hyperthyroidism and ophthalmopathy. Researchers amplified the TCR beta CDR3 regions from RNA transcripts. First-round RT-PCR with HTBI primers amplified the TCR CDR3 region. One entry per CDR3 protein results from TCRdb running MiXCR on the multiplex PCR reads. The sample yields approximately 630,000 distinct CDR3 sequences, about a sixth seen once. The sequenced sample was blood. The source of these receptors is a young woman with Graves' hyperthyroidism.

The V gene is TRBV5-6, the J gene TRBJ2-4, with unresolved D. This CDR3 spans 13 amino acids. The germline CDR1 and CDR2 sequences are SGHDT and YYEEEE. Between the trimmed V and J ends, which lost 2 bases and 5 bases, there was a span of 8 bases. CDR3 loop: CASSLPPENIQYF. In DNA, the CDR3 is TGTGCCAGCAGCTTACCGCCCGAAAACATTCAGTACTTC.

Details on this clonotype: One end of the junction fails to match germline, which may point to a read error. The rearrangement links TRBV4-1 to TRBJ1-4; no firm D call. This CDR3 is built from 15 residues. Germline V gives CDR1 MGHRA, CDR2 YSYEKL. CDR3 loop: CASSQGPGVNEKLFF. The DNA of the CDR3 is TGCGCCAGCAGCCAAGGTCCAGGAGTTAATGAAAAGCTGTTTTTT.

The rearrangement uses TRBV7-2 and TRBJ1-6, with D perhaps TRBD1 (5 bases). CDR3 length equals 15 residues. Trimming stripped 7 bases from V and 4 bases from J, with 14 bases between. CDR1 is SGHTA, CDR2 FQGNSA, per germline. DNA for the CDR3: TGTGCCAGCAAGGAAGATGCAGGGTATAATTCACCCCTCCACTTT. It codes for CASKEDAGYNSPLHF. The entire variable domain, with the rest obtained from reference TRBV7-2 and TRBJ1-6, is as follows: GAGVSQSPSNKVTEKGKDVELRCDPISGHTALYWYRQSLGQGLEFLIYFQGNSAPDKSGLPSDRFSAERTGGSVSTLTIQRTQQEDSAVYLCASKEDAGYNSPLHFGNGTRLTVT.

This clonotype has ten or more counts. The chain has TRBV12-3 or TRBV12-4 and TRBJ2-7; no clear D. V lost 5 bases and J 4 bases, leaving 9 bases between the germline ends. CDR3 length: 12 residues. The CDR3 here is CASSTSRYEQYF. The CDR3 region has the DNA TGTGCCAGCAGTACTTCCCGTTACGAGCAGTACTTC.

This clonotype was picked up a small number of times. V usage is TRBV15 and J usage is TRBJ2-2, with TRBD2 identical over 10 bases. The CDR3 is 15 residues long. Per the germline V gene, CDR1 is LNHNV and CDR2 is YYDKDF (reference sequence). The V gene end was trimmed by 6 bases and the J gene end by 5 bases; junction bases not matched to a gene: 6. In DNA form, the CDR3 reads TGTGCCACCAGGACCGGGACTAGCGTTACCGGGGAGCTGTTTTTT. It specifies CATRTGTSVTGELFF.